This T cell receptor beta chain was sequenced in a study of a mutant IDH1 vaccine in newly diagnosed glioma. Study summary: Every participant had undergone radiotherapy, temozolomide, or both before, and most underwent both.

Using immunoSEQ multiplex PCR, the repertoire was profiled, and TCRdb retains in-frame clones only, with some absent. This sample has about 54,000 clones, with less than 90% found just once. A remark on this clone: The antigen remains unidentified.

The V gene's germline CDR1 is SNHLY and CDR2 FYNNEI. The CDR3 length is 16 residues. V shed 6 bases, J shed 7 bases, and the junction held 15 bases outside the gene matches. Documented time point: week 47, end of study. With topical imiquimod, each dose of the vaccine consisted of 300 ug of mutant IDH1 20-mer peptide. The sample in question was PBMCs, obtained from a glioma patient whose treatment included an IDH1 peptide vaccine. The origin of this receptor is a woman between 50 and 59 years old with glioma. The chain has TRBV2 and TRBJ1-5; 7 bases align to TRBD1. The CDR3 reads CASRYNLRGHGQPQHF. DNA of the CDR3: TGTGCCAGCAGATACAACCTAAGGGGGCATGGGCAGCCCCAGCATTTT.